This note documents a single T cell receptor beta chain sequence. Its antigen remains unidentified. Per-nucleotide qualities are absent, and no much larger clonotype sits a single base away. This record comes from a study of blood T cell repertoires in COVID-19 (dated by TCRdb to between 2020 and 2021). Study-level background: Samples from collaborators originated in the United States, Italy and Spain and spanned both the acute and convalescent phases of COVID-19. The repertoires were released in a freely available public database meant as a resource for research on the immune response to SARS-CoV-2. Samples were obtained from the ongoing ImmuneRACE study (first 160 participants) and from some 1,200 subjects provided by 6 global collaborators. Sample metadata almost always included a de-identified subject ID, COVID-19 status, age in years and sex. Where available, HLA class I and class II types were taken from metadata supplied by the sample provider and were not determined by assay-based typing. The material from the prospective study consisted of cDNA or gDNA derived from T cells, B-cell-depleted T cells, or PBMCs. The dataset comprised deeply sampled blood TCRbeta repertoires from subjects exposed to, actively infected with, or recovered from COVID-19. Overall results and qualifications from the work: Clinical and demographic metadata were provided uncurated, with the amount varying by source and participant.

One collaborating source in Seattle enrolled patients while the patients were actively infected and followed the patients over time throughout the course of disease. Each collaborating institution followed its own protocols to collect whole blood in K2EDTA tubes. For TCRbeta analysis, collaborators shipped samples in one of three forms: frozen whole blood, isolated PBMCs, or DNA extracted from either of those sample types. TCRbeta CDR3 regions were amplified from genomic DNA by means of the immunoSEQ Assay, a bias-controlled multiplex PCR. The paper's data handling went like this. Nucleated cell counts per sample were estimated from amplification of reference gene primers within the assay. Sequence reads were collapsed and filtered to measure the absolute abundance of every unique TCRbeta CDR3 rearrangement. Productive Simpson clonality was computed per sample as the square root of Simpson's diversity index over productive rearrangements. The source is immuneACCESS, and TCRdb retained only in-frame sequences with V and J called. Part of the clones is not carried over; for the studies checked, unresolved V genes explain less than half of this, and the remainder is unexplained. That table gives V, J and clone size, and the DNA gave D and trimming. The sample table lists about 170,000 clones, 70% to 90% of them with a count of one. The ten largest clones represent over 9.5% of the sample.

For CDR1 and CDR2, the germline V gene (reference sequence) lists PRHDT and FYEKMQ. A distance of 12 bases separates the germline ends of V and J, which lose 3 bases and 4 bases respectively. The CDR3, cysteine through phenylalanine, is 15 amino acids long. Only the CDR3 part of the read is kept: 45 bases, read in frame from the first base. The rearranged segments are TRBV13 and TRBJ2-2; TRBD2 is perhaps the D gene, given 5 matching bases. The sequenced material came from peripheral blood. This TCR derives from a woman between 55 and 75 years old with COVID-19, enrolled during active disease. The DNA sequence is as follows: TGTGCCAGCAGCTTCTTGGGGAGAGGCACCGGGGAGCTGTTTTTT. This gives the protein CASSFLGRGTGELFF.